The table lists the clone carrying this TCR beta chain with a count of one. This sample stems from a study of T cell changes during pregnancy in multiple sclerosis. The junction had 7 bases not matched to a gene; V was cut back by 5 bases and J by 0 bases. This CDR3 contains 18 residues. The germline V gene has CDR1 MNHEY and CDR2 SMNVEV (reference sequence). Sequencing was performed with immunoSEQ multiplex PCR; in TCRdb, only in-frame clones are kept and a portion is missing. This table has some 50,000 clones, 80% to 95% appearing once. This receptor was taken from a female donor with multiple sclerosis, enrolled in a pregnancy study. Sequences were derived from peripheral blood, sampled after pregnancy. The V and J genes are TRBV27 and TRBJ2-7, with 16 bases matching TRBD2. CDR3 in amino acids: CASSPLGLAGGNSYEQYF. The CDR3 coding sequence is TGTGCCAGCAGTCCCCTGGGACTAGCGGGGGGGAACTCCTACGAGCAGTACTTC.